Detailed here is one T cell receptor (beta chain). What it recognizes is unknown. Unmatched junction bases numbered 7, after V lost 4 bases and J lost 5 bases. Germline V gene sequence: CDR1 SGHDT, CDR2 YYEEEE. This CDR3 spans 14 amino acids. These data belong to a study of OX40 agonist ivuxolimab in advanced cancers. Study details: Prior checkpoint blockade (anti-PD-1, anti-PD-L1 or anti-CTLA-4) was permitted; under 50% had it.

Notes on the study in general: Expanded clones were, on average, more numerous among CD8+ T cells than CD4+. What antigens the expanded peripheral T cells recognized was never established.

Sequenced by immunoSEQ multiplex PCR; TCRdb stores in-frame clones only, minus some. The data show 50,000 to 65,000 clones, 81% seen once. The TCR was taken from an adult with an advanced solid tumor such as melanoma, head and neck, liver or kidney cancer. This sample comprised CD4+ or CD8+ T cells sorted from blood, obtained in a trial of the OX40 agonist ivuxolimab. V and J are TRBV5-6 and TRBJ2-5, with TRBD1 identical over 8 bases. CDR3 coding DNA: TGTGCCAGCAGCACGAGGACAGGGTTCGAGACCCAGTACTTC. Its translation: CASSTRTGFETQYF.